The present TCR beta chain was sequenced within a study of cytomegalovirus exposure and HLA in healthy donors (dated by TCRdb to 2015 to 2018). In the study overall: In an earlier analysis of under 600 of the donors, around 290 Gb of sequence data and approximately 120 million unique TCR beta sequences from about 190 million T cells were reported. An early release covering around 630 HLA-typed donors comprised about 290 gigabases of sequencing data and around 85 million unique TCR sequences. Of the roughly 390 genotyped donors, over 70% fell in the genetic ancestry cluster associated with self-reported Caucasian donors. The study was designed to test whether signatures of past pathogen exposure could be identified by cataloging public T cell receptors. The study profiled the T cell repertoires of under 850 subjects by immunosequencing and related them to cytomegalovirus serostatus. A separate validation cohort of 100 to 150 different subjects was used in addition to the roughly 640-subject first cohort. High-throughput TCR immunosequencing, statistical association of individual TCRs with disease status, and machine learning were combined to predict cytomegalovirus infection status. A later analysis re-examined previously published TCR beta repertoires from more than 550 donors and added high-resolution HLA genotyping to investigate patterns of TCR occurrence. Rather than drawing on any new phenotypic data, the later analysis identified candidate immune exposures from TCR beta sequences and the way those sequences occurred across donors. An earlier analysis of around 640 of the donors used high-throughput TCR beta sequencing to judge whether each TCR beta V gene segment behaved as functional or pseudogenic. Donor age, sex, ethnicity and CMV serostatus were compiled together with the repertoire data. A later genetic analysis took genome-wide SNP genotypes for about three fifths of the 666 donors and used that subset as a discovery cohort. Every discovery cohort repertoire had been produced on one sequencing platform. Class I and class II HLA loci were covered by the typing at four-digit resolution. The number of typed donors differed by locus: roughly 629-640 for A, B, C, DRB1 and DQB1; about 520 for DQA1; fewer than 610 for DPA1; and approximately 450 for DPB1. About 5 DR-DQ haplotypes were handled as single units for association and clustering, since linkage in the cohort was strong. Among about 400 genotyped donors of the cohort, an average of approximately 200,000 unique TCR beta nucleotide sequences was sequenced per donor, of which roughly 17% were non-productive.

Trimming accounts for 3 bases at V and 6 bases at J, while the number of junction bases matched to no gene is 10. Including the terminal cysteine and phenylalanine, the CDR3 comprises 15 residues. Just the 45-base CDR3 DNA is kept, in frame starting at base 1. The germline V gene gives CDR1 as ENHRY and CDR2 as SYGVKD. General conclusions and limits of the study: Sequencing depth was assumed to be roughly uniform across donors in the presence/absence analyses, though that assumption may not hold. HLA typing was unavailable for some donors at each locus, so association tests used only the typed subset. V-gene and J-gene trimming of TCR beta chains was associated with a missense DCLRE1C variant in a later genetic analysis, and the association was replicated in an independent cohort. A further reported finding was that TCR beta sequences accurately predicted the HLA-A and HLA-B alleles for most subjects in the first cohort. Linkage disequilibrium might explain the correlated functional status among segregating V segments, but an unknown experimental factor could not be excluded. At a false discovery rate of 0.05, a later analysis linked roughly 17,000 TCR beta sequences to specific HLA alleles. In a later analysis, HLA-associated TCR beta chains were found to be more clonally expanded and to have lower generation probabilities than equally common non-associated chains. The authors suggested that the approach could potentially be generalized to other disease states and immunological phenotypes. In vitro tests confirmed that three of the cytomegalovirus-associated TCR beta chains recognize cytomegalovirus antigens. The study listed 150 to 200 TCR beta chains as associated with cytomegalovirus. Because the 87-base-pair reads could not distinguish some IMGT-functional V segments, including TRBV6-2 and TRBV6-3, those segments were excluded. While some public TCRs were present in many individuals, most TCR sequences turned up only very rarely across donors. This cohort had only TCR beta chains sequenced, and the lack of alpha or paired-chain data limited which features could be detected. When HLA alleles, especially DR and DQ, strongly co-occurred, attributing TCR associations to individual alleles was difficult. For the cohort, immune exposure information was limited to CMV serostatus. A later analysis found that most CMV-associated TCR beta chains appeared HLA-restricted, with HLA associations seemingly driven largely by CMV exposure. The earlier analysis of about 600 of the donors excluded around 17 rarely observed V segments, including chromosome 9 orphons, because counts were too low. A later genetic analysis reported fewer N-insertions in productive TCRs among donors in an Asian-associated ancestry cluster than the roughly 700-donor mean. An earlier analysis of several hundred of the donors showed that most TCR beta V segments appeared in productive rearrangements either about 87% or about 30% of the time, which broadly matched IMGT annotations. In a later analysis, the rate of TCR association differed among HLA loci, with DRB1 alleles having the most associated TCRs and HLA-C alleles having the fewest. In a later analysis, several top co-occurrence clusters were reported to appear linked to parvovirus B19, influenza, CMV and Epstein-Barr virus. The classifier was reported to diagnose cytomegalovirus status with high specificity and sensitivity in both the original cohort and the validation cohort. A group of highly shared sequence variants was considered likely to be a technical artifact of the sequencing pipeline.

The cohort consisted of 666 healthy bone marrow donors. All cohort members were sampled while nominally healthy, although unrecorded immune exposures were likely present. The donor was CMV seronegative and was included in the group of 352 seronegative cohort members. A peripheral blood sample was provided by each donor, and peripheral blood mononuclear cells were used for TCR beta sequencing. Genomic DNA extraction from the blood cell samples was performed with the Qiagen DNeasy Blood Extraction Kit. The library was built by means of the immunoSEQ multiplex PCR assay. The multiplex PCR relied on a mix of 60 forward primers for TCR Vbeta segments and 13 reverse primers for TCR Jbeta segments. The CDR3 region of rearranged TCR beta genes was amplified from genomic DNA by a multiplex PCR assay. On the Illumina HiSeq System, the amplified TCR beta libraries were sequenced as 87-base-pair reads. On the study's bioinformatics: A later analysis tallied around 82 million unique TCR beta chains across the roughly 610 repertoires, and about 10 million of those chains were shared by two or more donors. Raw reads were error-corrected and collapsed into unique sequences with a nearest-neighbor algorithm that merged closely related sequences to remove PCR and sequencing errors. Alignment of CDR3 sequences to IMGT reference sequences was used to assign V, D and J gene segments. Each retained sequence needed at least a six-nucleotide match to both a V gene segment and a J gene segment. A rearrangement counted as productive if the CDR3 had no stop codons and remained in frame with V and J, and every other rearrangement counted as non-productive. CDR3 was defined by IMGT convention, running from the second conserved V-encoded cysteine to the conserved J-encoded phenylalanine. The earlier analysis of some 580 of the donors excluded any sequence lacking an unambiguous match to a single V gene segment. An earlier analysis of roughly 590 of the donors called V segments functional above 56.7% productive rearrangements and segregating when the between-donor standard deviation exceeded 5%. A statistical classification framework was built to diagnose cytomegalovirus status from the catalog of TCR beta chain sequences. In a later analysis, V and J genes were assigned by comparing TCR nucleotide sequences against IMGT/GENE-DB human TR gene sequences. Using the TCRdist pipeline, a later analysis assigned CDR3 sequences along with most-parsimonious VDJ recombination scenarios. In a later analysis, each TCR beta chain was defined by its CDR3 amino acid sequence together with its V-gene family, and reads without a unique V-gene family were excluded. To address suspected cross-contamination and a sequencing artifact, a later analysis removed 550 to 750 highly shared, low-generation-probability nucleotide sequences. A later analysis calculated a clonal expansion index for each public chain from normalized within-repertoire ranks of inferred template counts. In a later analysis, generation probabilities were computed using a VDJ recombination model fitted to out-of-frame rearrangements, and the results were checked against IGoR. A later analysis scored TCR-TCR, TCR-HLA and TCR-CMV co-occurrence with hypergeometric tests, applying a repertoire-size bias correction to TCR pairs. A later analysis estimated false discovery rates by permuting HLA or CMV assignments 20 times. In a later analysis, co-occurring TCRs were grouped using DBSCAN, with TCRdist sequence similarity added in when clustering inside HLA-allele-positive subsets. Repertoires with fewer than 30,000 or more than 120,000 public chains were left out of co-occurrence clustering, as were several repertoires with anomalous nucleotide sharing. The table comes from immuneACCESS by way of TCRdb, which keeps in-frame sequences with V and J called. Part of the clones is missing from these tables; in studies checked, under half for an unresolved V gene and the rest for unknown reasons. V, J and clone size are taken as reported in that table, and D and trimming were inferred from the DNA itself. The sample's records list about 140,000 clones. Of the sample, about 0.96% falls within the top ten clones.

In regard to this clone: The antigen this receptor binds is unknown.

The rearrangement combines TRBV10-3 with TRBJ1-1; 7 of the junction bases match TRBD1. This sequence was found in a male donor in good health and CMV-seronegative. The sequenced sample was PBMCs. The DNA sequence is TGTGCCATCAGTGAAGCGGTTCAGGGGGTCGCTGAAGCTTTCTTT. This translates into CAISEAVQGVAEAFF.